These 30 T cell receptor beta chains were sequenced from one sample in a study of tissue T cells after allogeneic stem cell transplantation. Here immunoSEQ multiplex PCR was the method, and the copy in TCRdb shows in-frame clones only, minus some. The profile shows approximately 47,000 clones, approximately 73% of them singletons. Sequenced material: sorted cells pooled from one or two spleens. The receptor set was obtained from a pool of C57BL/6 mice in good health.

For this clone: Any gene name here is a mouse gene name. The read falls 1 residue short of the CDR3 end, and the missing part is taken from the germline J gene. The genes are TRBV13-1 and TRBJ2-2; no clear D gene. V lost 5 bases, J lost 5 bases, and 7 bases lay in between. Germline V lookup: CDR1 NSHNY, CDR2 SYGAGN. The CDR3 has 12 amino acids. The CDR3 sequence: CASSPGTGQLYF. Partial CDR3 DNA: TGTGCCAGCAGCCCCGGTACCGGGCAGCTCTAC.

Notes on this clone: Gene labels here are mouse ones. The read finishes 1 residue shy of the CDR3 end, and the germline J gene is used to complete it. The rearrangement uses TRBV3 and TRBJ2-3; 8 bases are a match to TRBD2. Per germline, CDR1 SNHLY and CDR2 FYNGKV (reference sequence). With V trimmed by 5 bases and J by 0 bases, 10 bases remained unmatched. CDR3 size: 17 residues. The DNA read from the CDR3 is TGTGCCAGCAGCCCGAGACTGGGGTTCCCTAGTGCAGAAACGCTGTAT. This translates into CASSPRLGFPSAETLY. From start to end, the CDR3 is CASSPRLGFPSAETLYF. Using reference TRBV3 and TRBJ2-3 for the parts outside the CDR3, the full variable domain is GPKVLQIPSHQIIDMGQMVTLNCDPVSNHLYFYWYKQILGQQMEFLVNFYNGKVMEKSKLFKDQFSVERPDGSYFTLKIQPTALEDSAVYFCASSPRLGFPSAETLYFGSGTRLTVL.

On this clone: Mouse gene names apply. With the read ending 1 residue before the CDR3 end, the germline J gene is used to fill in that end. J is TRBJ2-7 and V is TRBV4; 12 bases line up with TRBD2. V gave up 8 bases and J gave up 0 bases; unmatched junction bases: 5. The CDR3 is 15 amino acids. Germline assignment: CDR1 LGHDT and CDR2 YNNKQL (reference sequence). The CDR3: CASSGLGGSSYEQYF. The CDR3 bases that were read are TGTGCCAGCTCCGGACTGGGGGGGAGCTCCTATGAACAGTAC.

With respect to this clone: Gene labels here are mouse ones. The read comes to an end 1 residue before the CDR3 does, leaving the germline J gene to fill in the end. V usage is TRBV13-2 and J usage is TRBJ2-3; the D gene is possibly TRBD2 (5 bases). The CDR3 runs to 14 residues. In germline, CDR1 is NNHNN, CDR2 SYGAGS (reference sequence). Trimming removed 3 bases from V and 0 bases from J, with 8 bases in between. Here the CDR3 reads CASGVRLSAETLYF. The sequenced part of the CDR3 DNA is TGTGCCAGCGGTGTCCGACTGAGTGCAGAAACGCTGTAT.

This clone appeared once. Germline and genes here are mouse. CDR3 DNA (partial): TGCACCTGCAGTCCCACCCTAACCAACGAAAGATTATTT. It specifies CTCSPTLTNERLF. The whole CDR3 reads CTCSPTLTNERLFF. The chain carries TRBV1 and TRBJ1-4; no clear D gene. The sequenced fragment ends 1 residue before the CDR3 boundary, so the rest is inferred from the germline J gene. The germline gives CDR1 NSQYPW, CDR2 LRSPGD (reference sequence). There are 14 residues in the CDR3. Between the trimmed V and J ends, which lost 5 bases and 3 bases, there was a span of 10 bases. The full variable domain, rest sourced from reference TRBV1 and TRBJ1-4, is VTLLEQNPRWRLVPRGQAVNLRCILKNSQYPWMSWYQQDLQKQLQWLFTLRSPGDKEVKSLPGADYLATRVTDTELRLQVANMSQGRTLYCTCSPTLTNERLFFGHGTKLSVL.

As for this clone: The listed genes are named as in mouse. From the germline J gene comes the end of the CDR3, since the read stops 1 residue before it. The chain combines TRBV15 with TRBJ1-4; 8 bases agree with TRBD1. V dropped 6 bases and J dropped 6; count of bases not matched to a gene: 9. Germline V gene sequence: CDR1 SGHND, CDR2 FRSKSL. The CDR3 contains 15 residues. The CDR3 sequence: CASSPGQGLDERLFF. CDR3 DNA, as far as it was read: TGTGCCAGCAGCCCCGGACAGGGATTGGACGAAAGATTATTT.

This clone was picked up a small number of times. The genes are named according to mouse. Read sequence stops 1 residue before the CDR3 end, and the germline J gene provides the missing end. This chain connects TRBV13-2 to TRBJ1-3, with 7 bases aligning to TRBD1. J was trimmed by 2 bases and V by 3 bases; bases with no gene match: 5. Germline V lookup: CDR1 NNHNN, CDR2 SYGAGS (reference sequence). The CDR3 consists of 15 residues. The sequenced CDR3 bases are TGTGCCAGCGGTGCCCGACAGGGACCTGGAAATACGCTCTAT. Its translation: CASGARQGPGNTLY. The CDR3 in full is CASGARQGPGNTLYF.

Note on this clone: Here the gene names and germline are mouse. The read gets to within 1 residue of the CDR3 end, and the germline J gene fills in the rest. The rearrangement joins TRBV13-2 to TRBJ2-5, with TRBD2 matching over 9 bases. Losses at the gene ends were 3 bases for V and 5 bases for J; bases not matched to a gene: 1. The CDR3 runs to 13 residues. CDR1 is NNHNN, CDR2 SYGAGS, per germline (reference sequence). Here the CDR3 reads CASGVWGGDTQYF. The covered CDR3 bases are TGTGCCAGCGGTGTCTGGGGGGGAGACACCCAGTAC.

As for this clone: Genes and germline come from the mouse. Read data end 1 residue before the CDR3 end; the end is taken from the germline J gene. The chain links TRBV19 to TRBJ2-3; D gene ambiguous. Trimming took off 0 bases at V and 0 bases at J, with 8 bases between the two ends. CDR1 FNHDT and CDR2 SITEND come from the germline V gene (reference sequence). The CDR3 covers 15 residues. The sequenced CDR3 bases are TGTGCCAGCAGTATAGGAGTGACTAGTGCAGAAACGCTGTAT. This sequence encodes CASSIGVTSAETLY. The CDR3 reads in full as CASSIGVTSAETLYF.

As to this clone: Gene names refer to mouse genes. The read finishes 1 residue shy of the CDR3 end, and the germline J gene is used to complete it. This rearrangement joins TRBV13-3 to TRBJ2-1; 10 bases line up with TRBD1. V was pared by 5 bases and J by 7 bases, with 6 bases of the junction left unmatched. Germline V gene data show CDR1 as NNHDY and CDR2 as SYVADS. This CDR3 is built from 14 residues. Incomplete CDR3 DNA: TGTGCCAGCAGCACCGGGACAGGGGCGGCTGAGCAGTTC. This codes for CASSTGTGAAEQF. The full CDR3 protein reads CASSTGTGAAEQFF.

In regard to this clone: Mouse gene names apply. The sequenced fragment ends 1 residue before the CDR3 boundary, so the rest is inferred from the germline J gene. V gene TRBV13-1 combines with J gene TRBJ1-6, with D hard to call. TRBJ1-6 counts as an open reading frame of uncertain function. The CDR3 covers 13 residues. Trimming removed 1 base at V and 5 bases at J, with 4 bases between. Germline-derived CDR1 and CDR2 are NSHNY and SYGAGN. CDR3 DNA, as far as it was read: TGTGCCAGCAGTGATCGGAATAATTCGCCCCTCTAC. It specifies CASSDRNNSPLY. The entire CDR3 protein is CASSDRNNSPLYF.

For this clone: Mouse gene names and germline throughout. The CDR3 end falls 1 residue outside the read, so it is completed with the germline J gene. Other nucleotide sequences in the sample specify the same CDR3. The rearrangement joins TRBV16 to TRBJ1-4; 8 bases line up with TRBD1. The V gene end was trimmed by 5 bases and the J gene end by 3 bases; junction bases not matched to a gene: 2. CDR3 size: 14 residues. CDR1 is SGHSA and CDR2 is FRNQAP in the germline V gene. CDR3 DNA, as far as it was read: TGTGCAAGCAGCAGGACAGGGCCCAACGAAAGATTATTT. This encodes CASSRTGPNERLF. In full, the CDR3 is CASSRTGPNERLFF. Based on the CDR3 plus reference TRBV16 and TRBJ1-4, the full variable domain is NAGVIQTPRHKVTGKGQEATLWCEPISGHSAVFWYRQTIVQGLEFLTYFRNQAPIDDSGMPKERFSAQMPNQSHSTLKIQSTQPQDSAVYLCASSRTGPNERLFFGHGTKLSVL.

To note about this clone: Gene names follow the mouse nomenclature. The DNA ends 1 residue before the CDR3 does, and the rest of the CDR3 is filled in from the germline J gene. The chain joins TRBV19 to TRBJ2-5; TRBD1 aligns across 10 bases. Looked up from germline, CDR1 is FNHDT and CDR2 is SITEND (reference sequence). The CDR3 contains 16 residues. The J segment lost 6 bases and the V segment lost 4 bases, leaving 11 bases of the junction unmatched. This CDR3 reads CASSSPTGTGVDTQYF. CDR3 DNA, as far as it was read: TGTGCCAGCAGTTCCCCCACCGGGACAGGGGTGGACACCCAGTAC.

This clone was counted a few times. Any gene name here is a mouse gene name. The read ends 1 residue shy of where the CDR3 ends; the end is completed using the germline J gene. This chain connects TRBV13-1 to TRBJ2-7; TRBD2 is a possible D gene (5 bases). With 0 bases removed from V and 6 bases from J, the gap between germline ends came to 7 bases. Looked up from germline, CDR1 is NSHNY and CDR2 is SYGAGN. This CDR3 is built from 12 residues. The CDR3 protein is CASSDVGVEQYF. The sequenced part of the CDR3 DNA is TGTGCCAGCAGTGATGTTGGGGTTGAACAGTAC.

Turning to this clone: Germline and genes: mouse. Read coverage stops 1 residue before the CDR3 terminus; the germline J gene supplies the remainder. The chain recombines TRBV13-2 with TRBJ1-3, with D unclear. The ends were cut back, 5 bases at V and 0 bases at J, with 9 bases in the middle. In germline, CDR1 is NNHNN, CDR2 SYGAGS (reference sequence). The CDR3 totals 14 residues. CDR3 loop: CASGTPSSGNTLYF. The CDR3 bases that were read are TGTGCCAGCGGGACACCCTCTTCTGGAAATACGCTCTAT.

Worth noting for this clone: Gene names and germline refer to mouse. With the read ending 1 residue before the CDR3 end, the germline J gene is used to fill in that end. This chain joins TRBV13-2 and TRBJ2-2, with 9 nucleotides matching TRBD1. The J segment lost 0 bases and the V segment lost 4 bases, leaving 1 base of the junction unmatched. The length of the CDR3 is 15 residues. Looked up from germline, CDR1 is NNHNN and CDR2 is SYGAGS (reference sequence). CDR3 protein: CASGHRGPNTGQLYF. CDR3 DNA, as far as it was read: TGTGCCAGCGGTCACAGGGGGCCAAACACCGGGCAGCTCTAC.

As to this clone: Gene names and germline refer to mouse. From the germline J gene comes the end of the CDR3, since the read stops 1 residue before it. The rearrangement links TRBV13-2 to TRBJ2-5, with 12 bases matching TRBD2. V lost 5 bases, J lost 1 base, and 5 bases stayed unmatched. This CDR3 spans 16 amino acids. Germline loops: CDR1 NNHNN, CDR2 SYGAGS (reference sequence). The sequenced CDR3 bases are TGTGCCAGCGGCGACTGGGGGGGCACGGACCAAGACACCCAGTAC. Translating gives CASGDWGGTDQDTQY. The entire CDR3 is CASGDWGGTDQDTQYF.

About this clone itself: Each gene name is a mouse one. With the read ending 1 residue before the CDR3 end, the germline J gene is used to fill in that end. The gene calls are TRBV31 and TRBJ1-1, with a weak D call TRBD1 (5 bases). The CDR3 has 13 amino acids. Germline V CDR1 and CDR2: GKSSPN, SITVG. V lost 0 bases, J lost 8 bases, and 13 bases lay in between. CDR3 bases read: TGTGCCTGGAGTCTTGGGAGGGAGGGGGAAGTCTTC. The encoded protein is CAWSLGREGEVF. The full CDR3 sequence reads CAWSLGREGEVFF.

This clone was counted a single time. Each gene name is a mouse one. The read is 1 residue too short to cover the CDR3 end, so that end is filled in from the germline J gene. The chain has TRBV31 and TRBJ2-4, with 8 bases aligning to TRBD2. CDR1 GKSSPN and CDR2 SITVG come from the germline V gene. The CDR3 has 15 amino acids. With V trimmed by 2 bases and J by 0 bases, 4 bases remained unmatched. The sequenced part of the CDR3 DNA is TGTGCCTGGAGTACTGGGGGAGGGAGTCAAAACACCTTGTAC. This gives the protein CAWSTGGGSQNTLY. From start to end, the CDR3 is CAWSTGGGSQNTLYF.

This clone came up a few times. Gene names are the mouse ones. The CDR3 loop reads CASSARLGGYEQYF. CDR3 bases read: TGTGCAAGCAGCGCCCGACTGGGGGGCTATGAACAGTAC. This chain joins TRBV16 and TRBJ2-7; 10 bases fit TRBD2. The read halts 1 residue ahead of the CDR3 end, with the missing end drawn from the germline J gene. Losses at the gene ends were 5 bases for V and 3 bases for J; bases not matched to a gene: 4. This CDR3 has 14 amino acids. Germline loops: CDR1 SGHSA, CDR2 FRNQAP.

For this clone: Gene names are mouse gene names. Read coverage stops 1 residue before the CDR3 terminus; the germline J gene supplies the remainder. V is TRBV13-3 and J is TRBJ2-3, with a weak D call TRBD2 (5 bases). The V end was cut by 5 bases, the J end by 1 base, with 8 bases between. The length of the CDR3 is 13 residues. Germline lookup yields CDR1 NNHDY and CDR2 SYVADS. CDR3 in amino acids: CASRLEGAETLYF. Partial CDR3 DNA: TGTGCCAGCAGACTGGAGGGTGCAGAAACGCTGTAT.

Remarks on this clone: These gene names are mouse names. The read ends 1 residue shy of where the CDR3 ends; the end is completed using the germline J gene. This chain joins TRBV4 and TRBJ1-6; 7 nucleotides match TRBD1. Being an ORF, TRBJ1-6 has a function that is uncertain. V lost 5 bases, J lost 11 bases, and 3 bases stayed unmatched. The CDR3 is 12 amino acids. Germline lookup yields CDR1 LGHDT and CDR2 YNNKQL (reference sequence). CDR3 residues: CASSRQGAPLYF. The part of the CDR3 DNA that was read is TGTGCCAGCAGCCGACAGGGCGCGCCCCTCTAC.

As concerns this clone: Gene names and germline refer to mouse. Read coverage stops 1 residue before the CDR3 terminus; the germline J gene supplies the remainder. This chain connects TRBV13-1 to TRBJ1-4; 7 bases map to TRBD1. CDR3 size: 15 residues. Germline CDR1 NSHNY, CDR2 SYGAGN. With 2 bases clipped from V and 0 bases from J, the junction kept 1 base outside the gene matches. The CDR3 bases that were read are TGTGCCAGCAGTGACGGGACAGTTTCCAACGAAAGATTATTT. This gives the protein CASSDGTVSNERLF. The complete CDR3 reads CASSDGTVSNERLFF.

Notes on this clone: Gene labels here are mouse ones. The read ends 1 residue early relative to the CDR3; the germline J gene fills the gap. The V gene is TRBV5, the J gene TRBJ1-1; D perhaps matches TRBD1 (5 bases). This CDR3 is built from 13 residues. Between the trimmed V and J ends, which lost 4 bases and 4 bases, there was a span of 10 bases. Germline CDR1 and CDR2: LGHNA and YNLKQL (reference sequence). The CDR3 region is CASSPWTITEVFF. The DNA read from the CDR3 is TGTGCCAGCAGCCCCTGGACAATCACAGAAGTCTTC.

Comments on this clone: Mouse gene names apply. Coverage ceases 1 residue before the CDR3 finishes, and the germline J gene fills in the end. The chain couples TRBV20 to TRBJ2-3; D not certain. V lost 4 bases and J 0 bases, leaving 5 bases between the germline ends. CDR1 and CDR2 (germline): GFQATS, STVNSAI. The CDR3 length is 12 residues. The CDR3: CGAKDSAETLYF. CDR3 DNA, as far as it was read: TGTGGTGCTAAAGACAGTGCAGAAACGCTGTAT.

Comment on this clone: Mouse gene names and germline throughout. Coverage ceases 1 residue before the CDR3 finishes, and the germline J gene fills in the end. The chain joins TRBV2 to TRBJ1-5; D is undetermined. The CDR3 is made up of 13 amino acids. The germline CDR1 and CDR2 sequences are LGHNA and YSYQKL. V shed 0 bases and J shed 7 bases, with 7 bases lying between them. Partial CDR3 DNA: TGTGCCAGCAGCCAAGATTTGGGGCAGGCTCCGCTT. It encodes CASSQDLGQAPL. The whole CDR3 protein reads CASSQDLGQAPLF.

Worth noting for this clone: Gene names are the mouse ones. The sequence runs out 1 residue before the end of the CDR3; the remainder is reconstructed from the germline J gene. This chain joins TRBV13-2 and TRBJ1-1, with 8 bases lining up with TRBD1. V shed 2 bases, J shed 3 bases, and the junction held 0 bases outside the gene matches. CDR1 and CDR2 (germline): NNHNN, SYGAGS (reference sequence). This CDR3 comprises 13 residues. This CDR3 is CASGETGDTEVFF. The covered CDR3 bases are TGTGCCAGCGGTGAGACAGGGGACACAGAAGTCTTC.

A word on this clone: Mouse gene names apply. The read terminates 1 residue ahead of where the CDR3 ends, so the germline J gene completes it. This chain uses TRBV13-3 with TRBJ1-5, with TRBD1 matching 9 bases. This CDR3 is built from 15 residues. Germline V gene data show CDR1 as NNHDY and CDR2 as SYVADS. The V gene end was trimmed by 5 bases and the J gene end by 2 bases; junction bases not matched to a gene: 5. The CDR3 loop is CASRGQGADNQAPLF. CDR3 DNA (partial): TGTGCCAGCAGGGGACAGGGAGCGGACAACCAGGCTCCGCTT. The full variable domain, completed using reference TRBV13-3 and TRBJ1-5, is EAAVTQSPRSKVAVTGGKVTLSCHQTNNHDYMYWYRQDTGHGLRLIHYSYVADSTEKGDIPDGYKASRPSQENFSLILELASLSQTAVYFCASRGQGADNQAPLFGEGTRLSVL.

Of note for this clone: The genes are named according to mouse. The CDR3 goes on 1 residue after the read ends, and that part is filled in from the germline J gene. The V call is TRBV17, the J call TRBJ2-1; TRBD1 aligns across 7 bases. Germline values: CDR1 MNHDT, CDR2 YYDKIL. V shed 3 bases, J shed 1 base, and the junction held 6 bases outside the gene matches. This CDR3 is built from 16 residues. The part of the CDR3 DNA that was read is TGTGCTAGCAGTAGTGGCTTACAGGGGAACTATGCTGAGCAGTTC. This encodes CASSSGLQGNYAEQF. The entire CDR3 is CASSSGLQGNYAEQFF.

Worth noting for this clone: Gene names refer to mouse genes. Coverage ceases 1 residue before the CDR3 finishes, and the germline J gene fills in the end. This chain connects TRBV1 to TRBJ2-4; 14 bases line up with TRBD2. The V gene's germline CDR1 is NSQYPW and CDR2 LRSPGD (reference sequence). CDR3 length: 16 residues. Trimming removed 4 bases from V and 4 bases from J; junction bases left unmatched: 4. The CDR3: CTCSGGLGGRENTLYF. Incomplete CDR3 DNA: TGCACCTGCAGTGGGGGACTGGGGGGGCGCGAAAACACCTTGTAC.